The next 20 T cell receptor beta chains were all read from a single sample in a study of CD8 T cells in ankylosing spondylitis. TCRdb analysed the 5' RACE reads with MiXCR anew, one entry per CDR3 protein. The sample has 100,000 to 150,000 distinct CDR3 sequences; about a tenth are singletons. Sequencing used blood, either unsorted or a sorted T cell fraction (not recorded which). The receptors come from a male donor with ankylosing spondylitis or in good health (not recorded which).

This clonotype was seen repeatedly, ten times or more. This rearrangement joins TRBV7-9 to TRBJ2-4; D is perhaps TRBD1 (5 bases). The CDR3 has 17 residues. From germline, CDR1 is SEHNR and CDR2 FQNEAQ (reference sequence). Deletions cut 4 bases from V and 0 bases from J, with 16 bases between. The CDR3, as DNA: TGTGCCAGCAGCTCATCCCAGGGCTCACTAGCCAAAAACATTCAGTACTTC. The encoded protein is CASSSSQGSLAKNIQYF.

The chain combines TRBV18 with TRBJ1-1; D is unresolved. The germline gives CDR1 KGHSH, CDR2 LQKENI. V was pared by 3 bases and J by 1 base, with 15 bases between. The CDR3 extends over 16 amino acids. This CDR3 reads CASSPESRIWNTEAFF. Here the CDR3 DNA reads TGTGCCAGCTCACCCGAATCTCGGATCTGGAACACTGAAGCTTTCTTT.

In its sample, this clonotype was seen once. It may be a read error: a sequence one base away is much more abundant. The V and J genes are TRBV11-2 and TRBJ2-1, with D perhaps TRBD2 (5 bases). CDR1 and CDR2 (germline): SGHAT, FQNNGV. The CDR3 totals 14 residues. Deletions cut 3 bases from V and 8 bases from J, with 14 bases between. CDR3 loop: CASSLASGEYEQFF. CDR3 in DNA: TGTGCCAGCAGCTTGGCATCCGGGGAGTATGAGCAGTTCTTC.

This clonotype was detected ten times or more. This chain uses TRBV28 with TRBJ2-7; 8 nucleotides match TRBD1. The CDR3 has 15 residues. Unmatched junction bases numbered 8, after V lost 2 bases and J lost 5 bases. Germline V CDR1 and CDR2: MDHEN, SYDVKM. CDR3 DNA sequence: TGTGCCAGCAGTTTACCCGGACAGGGTTTCCACGAGCAGTACTTC. Amino acids: CASSLPGQGFHEQYF.

The chain links TRBV9 to TRBJ2-7; 8 positions agree with TRBD2. Per germline, CDR1 SGDLS and CDR2 YYNGEE. CDR3 size: 15 residues. V was clipped by 0 bases and J by 2 bases; unmatched bases: 4. For the CDR3, the DNA is TGTGCCAGCAGCGTAGGACTAGCGTACACCTACGAGCAGTACTTC. Translating gives CASSVGLAYTYEQYF. Full variable domain (missing parts from reference TRBV9 and TRBJ2-7): DSGVTQTPKHLITATGQRVTLRCSPRSGDLSVYWYQQSLDQGLQFLIQYYNGEERAKGNILERFSAQQFPDLHSELNLSSLELGDSALYFCASSVGLAYTYEQYFGPGTRLTVT.

The V and J genes are TRBV7-2 and TRBJ2-3; D not resolved. Trimming pared 4 bases from V and 2 bases from J, leaving 7 bases between. The CDR3 length is 13 residues. CDR1 and CDR2 (germline): SGHTA, FQGNSA. CDR3 residues: CASSSIPTDTQYF. The DNA of the CDR3 is TGTGCCAGCAGCTCAATTCCCACAGATACGCAGTATTTT.

This clonotype was observed many times. The V and J genes are TRBV5-1 and TRBJ2-3; D might be TRBD2 (6 bases). Looked up from germline, CDR1 is SGHRS and CDR2 is YFSETQ. The length of the CDR3 is 16 residues. V dropped 4 bases and J dropped 3 bases, with 18 bases sitting between them. CDR3 in amino acids: CASSPDGSMGTDTQYF. As DNA, the CDR3 is TGCGCCAGCAGCCCGGACGGGAGTATGGGGACAGATACGCAGTATTTT. The whole variable domain, filled in from reference TRBV5-1 and TRBJ2-3, reads KAGVTQTPRYLIKTRGQQVTLSCSPISGHRSVSWYQQTPGQGLQFLFEYFSETQRNKGNFPGRFSGRQFSNSRSEMNVSTLELGDSALYLCASSPDGSMGTDTQYFGPGTRLTVL.

The CDR3 spells CASSLALALASGNYNEQFF. The CDR3 coding sequence is TGTGCCAGCAGCTTGGCCCTCGCACTAGCTAGCGGGAATTACAATGAGCAGTTCTTC. The rearrangement joins TRBV5-4 to TRBJ2-1, with TRBD2 matching 9 bases. The CDR3 sequence is 19 residues long. Per the germline V gene, CDR1 is SGHNT and CDR2 is YYREEE (reference sequence). J was trimmed by 4 bases and V by 0 bases; bases with no gene match: 14. Full variable domain (outside the CDR3, taken from reference TRBV5-4 and TRBJ2-1): ETGVTQSPTHLIKTRGQQVTLRCSSQSGHNTVSWYQQALGQGPQFIFQYYREEENGRGNFPPRFSGLQFPNYSSELNVNALELDDSALYLCASSLALALASGNYNEQFFGPGTRLTVL.

This clonotype showed up many times. The chain combines TRBV7-9 with TRBJ2-7, with 9 bases that match TRBD1. Germline V lookup: CDR1 SEHNR, CDR2 FQNEAQ (reference sequence). The CDR3 length is 14 residues. V was clipped by 9 bases and J by 2 bases; unmatched bases: 8. CDR3 sequence reads: CASSGTGWAYEQYF. CDR3 nucleotides: TGTGCCAGTTCCGGGACAGGGTGGGCCTACGAGCAGTACTTC.

The rearrangement uses TRBV3-1 and TRBJ2-7; 9 bases match TRBD2. Germline V CDR1 and CDR2: LGHDT, YNNKEL (reference sequence). V lost 1 base, J lost 3 bases, and 10 bases stayed unmatched. The CDR3 has 17 residues. CDR3 sequence: CASSQGISGSWFYEQYF. The DNA of the CDR3 is TGTGCCAGCAGCCAAGGGATTAGCGGGAGTTGGTTCTACGAGCAGTACTTC.

At least ten counts were recorded for this clonotype. This rearrangement joins TRBV6-2 or TRBV6-3 to TRBJ2-6, with 7 bases identical to TRBD2. This CDR3 is built from 18 residues. The germline gives CDR1 MNHEY, CDR2 SVGEGT. V was clipped by 2 bases and J by 0 bases; unmatched bases: 7. The chain's CDR3 is CASSYQRDFPSGANVLTF. The CDR3 nucleotides read TGTGCCAGCAGTTACCAGCGGGACTTCCCCTCTGGGGCCAACGTCCTGACTTTC.

This clonotype was picked up many times. This sequence joins TRBV4-1 and TRBJ2-5, with TRBD2 matching 9 bases. This CDR3 is 14 amino acids long. Germline CDR1 and CDR2: MGHRA and YSYEKL. The J segment lost 8 bases and the V segment lost 1 base, leaving 5 bases of the junction unmatched. The CDR3 is CASSQVGTSSTQYF. The CDR3 DNA follows: TGCGCCAGCAGCCAAGTGGGGACTAGCTCCACCCAGTACTTC.

This clonotype was detected a few times. One base away lies a much larger clone, so this may be a sequencing read error. The chain joins TRBV20-1 to TRBJ2-7, with 10 bases lining up with TRBD2. The germline gives CDR1 DFQATT, CDR2 SNEGSKA (reference sequence). This CDR3 has 14 amino acids. CDR3 in DNA: TGCAGTGCTAGAGCTAGCGGGAGTCGGTACGCGCAGTACTTC. Its translation: CSARASGSRYAQYF.

Of note for this clonotype: Being one base from a much bigger clone, this may be a read error. This rearrangement joins TRBV20-1 to TRBJ2-5; 10 bases line up with TRBD2. The germline gives CDR1 DFQATT, CDR2 SNEGSKA (reference sequence). CDR3 length: 15 amino acids. V gave up 6 bases and J gave up 1 base; unmatched junction bases: 8. CDR3 sequence: CSAASSGRIQETQYF. The CDR3 nucleotides are TGCAGTGCCGCGAGTAGCGGGAGGATCCAAGAGACCCAGTACTTC.

Here the CDR3 DNA reads TGCAGTGCCCAAGCCCTGACTAGCGGAGCGGGAGAGACCCAGTACTTC. Translation: CSAQALTSGAGETQYF. The chain carries TRBV20-1 and TRBJ2-5, with 9 bases identical to TRBD2. Germline CDR1 reads DFQATT; CDR2 reads SNEGSKA (reference sequence). The CDR3 loop spans 16 amino acids. V lost 6 bases to trimming and J lost 4 bases; unmatched junction nucleotides: 15.

This clonotype has a count of ten or more. This chain links TRBV11-2 with TRBJ2-1; 9 bases agree with TRBD2. There are 18 residues in the CDR3. The germline V gene encodes CDR1 SGHAT and CDR2 FQNNGV. Losses at the gene ends were 5 bases for V and 6 bases for J; bases not matched to a gene: 17. The CDR3 coding sequence is TGTGCCAGCAGCCCAAGGGCGGGACTAGCAACGGGGCGCAATGAGCAGTTCTTC. Translated: CASSPRAGLATGRNEQFF.

This clonotype appeared many times. The rearrangement uses TRBV5-6 and TRBJ2-1; D uncertain. Germline V gene lookup returns CDR1 SGHDT and CDR2 YYEEEE. The CDR3 has 13 residues. V was trimmed by 4 bases and J by 6 bases, leaving 11 bases between them. This CDR3 is CASSRNSRNEQFF. Here the CDR3 DNA reads TGTGCCAGCAGCCGAAATAGCCGCAATGAGCAGTTCTTC.

This clonotype was recorded at least ten times. The chain has TRBV3-1 and TRBJ2-7, with TRBD2 matching over 12 bases. The CDR3 spans 16 residues. V shed 5 bases, J shed 2 bases, and the junction held 7 bases outside the gene matches. Germline V CDR1 and CDR2: LGHDT, YNNKEL (reference sequence). The CDR3 DNA sequence: TGTGCCAGCAGCTACAGACTAGCGGGAGACACCTACGAGCAGTACTTC. Its translation is CASSYRLAGDTYEQYF.

This clonotype has ten or more counts. DNA of the CDR3: TGCGCCAGCAGCCTTCCGAGGCTAGCCGGTGAGCAGTTCTTC. It encodes CASSLPRLAGEQFF. This rearrangement joins TRBV5-1 to TRBJ2-1, with a weak D call TRBD2 (5 bases). This CDR3 is built from 14 residues. The germline CDR1 and CDR2 sequences are SGHRS and YFSETQ. Trimming left V 4 bases short and J 9 bases short, with 17 bases between.

This clonotype was picked up many times. This chain connects TRBV14 to TRBJ2-2; the match to TRBD2 covers 11 bases. The trim removed 1 base at V and 3 bases at J, leaving 4 bases unmatched. CDR1 SGHDN and CDR2 FVKESK come from the germline V gene. This CDR3 has 17 residues. The chain's CDR3 is CASSQASGRPYTGELFF. The CDR3 bases are TGTGCCAGCAGCCAAGCTAGCGGGAGGCCTTACACCGGGGAGCTGTTTTTT. Drawing the rest from reference TRBV14 and TRBJ2-2, the complete variable domain is EAGVTQFPSHSVIEKGQTVTLRCDPISGHDNLYWYRRVMGKEIKFLLHFVKESKQDESGMPNNRFLAERTGGTYSTLKVQPAELEDSGVYFCASSQASGRPYTGELFFGEGSRLTVL.